A single sample is the source of the 17 T cell receptor beta chains below, sequenced in a study of OX40 agonist ivuxolimab in advanced cancers. Only in-frame clones appear in the TCRdb table, and some are missing; sequencing was by immunoSEQ multiplex PCR. The table lists 30,000 to 40,000 clones, approximately 89% of them singletons. Sequenced here: CD4+ or CD8+ T cells sorted from blood, sampled in a trial of the OX40 agonist ivuxolimab. These receptors all stem from an adult with an advanced solid tumor such as melanoma, head and neck, liver or kidney cancer.

V gene TRBV27 combines with J gene TRBJ2-7; D might be TRBD2 (7 bases). This CDR3 has 14 amino acids. V lost 7 bases, J lost 6 bases, and 19 bases lay in between. Germline loops: CDR1 MNHEY, CDR2 SMNVEV (reference sequence). This chain's CDR3 is CASIKTAGAREQYF. In DNA, the CDR3 is TGTGCCAGCATTAAGACGGCGGGGGCCCGCGAGCAGTACTTC.

The J gene is TRBJ2-7, the V gene TRBV27, with 9 bases that match TRBD1. The germline gives CDR1 MNHEY, CDR2 SMNVEV (reference sequence). This CDR3 region has 15 residues. After removal of 6 bases from V and 2 bases from J, the junction contained 8 bases not matched to a gene. Here the CDR3 reads CASSPATGGPYEQYF. The CDR3 bases are TGTGCCAGCAGCCCTGCGACAGGGGGACCCTACGAGCAGTACTTC.

The genes are TRBV28 and TRBJ1-1; 10 positions agree with TRBD1. The CDR3 is 16 amino acids. Looked up from germline, CDR1 is MDHEN and CDR2 is SYDVKM. With V trimmed by 2 bases and J by 4 bases, 7 bases remained unmatched. Here the CDR3 reads CASSLRTGGLSTEAFF. CDR3 nucleotides: TGTGCCAGCAGTTTAAGGACAGGGGGGTTGTCCACTGAAGCTTTCTTT.

This chain links TRBV9 with TRBJ2-7; D remains unclear. The V and J ends lost 4 bases and 1 base respectively, with 12 bases between them. The germline CDR1 and CDR2 sequences are SGDLS and YYNGEE. This CDR3 is built from 14 residues. The CDR3 nucleotides are TGTGCCAGCAGCCCACGCCCTTTTTCCTACGAGCAGTACTTC. This encodes CASSPRPFSYEQYF.

This chain links TRBV15 with TRBJ2-5, with 13 bases aligning to TRBD2. The CDR3 consists of 15 residues. Germline CDR1 and CDR2: LNHNV and YYDKDF (reference sequence). V was pared by 4 bases and J by 3 bases, with 2 bases of the junction left unmatched. The CDR3 spells CATSTGLAGEETQYF. The CDR3 DNA reads as TGTGCCACCAGCACAGGACTAGCGGGAGAAGAGACCCAGTACTTC.

The rearrangement uses TRBV28 and TRBJ2-7; D call uncertain. Germline CDR1 is MDHEN and CDR2 is SYDVKM. Trimming took off 4 bases at V and 0 bases at J, with 13 bases between the two ends. This CDR3 comprises 15 residues. The CDR3 region is CASSSVSLGSYEQYF. The CDR3 DNA sequence: TGTGCCAGCAGTTCTGTCTCCCTAGGCTCCTACGAGCAGTACTTC. The variable domain in full, completed from reference TRBV28 and TRBJ2-7, reads DVKVTQSSRYLVKRTGEKVFLECVQDMDHENMFWYRQDPGLGLRLIYFSYDVKMKEKGDIPEGYSVSREKKERFSLILESASTNQTSMYLCASSSVSLGSYEQYFGPGTRLTVT.

The CDR3: CASSGLATNEKLFF. The CDR3 DNA reads as TGTGCCAGCTCAGGACTTGCAACTAATGAAAAACTGTTTTTT. The chain is built from TRBV18 and TRBJ1-4; no clear D gene. With 5 bases removed from V and 0 bases from J, the gap between germline ends came to 7 bases. CDR1 is KGHSH, CDR2 LQKENI, per germline. The length of the CDR3 is 14 residues.

This clone has only one observation. V is TRBV6-6 and J is TRBJ2-7; 8 bases agree with TRBD1. V was clipped by 5 bases and J by 9 bases; unmatched bases: 12. Germline lookup yields CDR1 MNHNY and CDR2 SVGAGI (reference sequence). CDR3 size: 14 residues. The CDR3: CASSRGQENGLQYF. CDR3 coding DNA: TGTGCCAGCAGTCGGGGACAGGAAAATGGCCTGCAGTACTTC.

The rearrangement joins TRBV18 to TRBJ1-1, with D possibly matching TRBD1 (5 bases). This CDR3 is built from 12 residues. V gave up 3 bases and J gave up 5 bases, with 7 bases separating them. CDR1 and CDR2 (germline): KGHSH, LQKENI. DNA of the CDR3: TGTGCCAGCTCACCGGAGGGGACTGAAGCTTTCTTT. This gives the protein CASSPEGTEAFF.

The rearrangement links TRBV28 to TRBJ2-1; the D is unclear. Germline CDR1 is MDHEN and CDR2 is SYDVKM. Trimming stripped 8 bases from V and 4 bases from J, with 12 bases between. The CDR3 totals 13 residues. The CDR3 sequence is CASLSYGYNEQFF. DNA for the CDR3: TGTGCCAGCCTATCCTACGGGTACAATGAGCAGTTCTTC.

The chain employs TRBV7-8 and TRBJ2-3; 7 bases agree with TRBD1. The CDR3 runs to 16 residues. Trimming removed 1 base from V and 0 bases from J; junction bases left unmatched: 4. Looked up from germline, CDR1 is SGHVS and CDR2 is FQNEAQ. The CDR3 region has the DNA TGTGCCAGCAGCTTAGTAGACAGGGCGAGCACAGATACGCAGTATTTT. Its translation is CASSLVDRASTDTQYF.

This chain links TRBV2 with TRBJ2-1; TRBD1 agrees at 9 bases. This CDR3 has 14 residues. Looked up from germline, CDR1 is SNHLY and CDR2 is FYNNEI. V gave up 10 bases and J gave up 7 bases; unmatched junction bases: 11. The CDR3 DNA is TGTGCCACCGGGACAGGGACTCTGGGAAATGAGCAGTTCTTC. It yields the protein CATGTGTLGNEQFF.

This clone is a singleton in its sample. This chain uses TRBV7-2 with TRBJ1-1; 10 positions match TRBD1. This CDR3 comprises 14 residues. Germline CDR1 and CDR2: SGHTA and FQGNSA. V shed 5 bases and J 4 bases; nucleotides not matched to a gene: 4. CDR3 bases: TGTGCCAGCAGCAGGGACAGGGGACGCACTGAAGCTTTCTTT. Translating it yields CASSRDRGRTEAFF.

The V gene is TRBV6-5, the J gene TRBJ2-5; the match to TRBD1 covers 10 bases. This CDR3 has 16 amino acids. The V and J ends lost 0 bases and 5 bases, in that order; junction bases with no gene match: 6. The germline V gene encodes CDR1 MNHEY and CDR2 SVGAGI. CDR3 nucleotide sequence: TGTGCCAGCAGTTACTCGGGGACAGGGGCGTGGGAGACCCAGTACTTC. Translating gives CASSYSGTGAWETQYF.

This clone has more than one count but fewer than ten. The chain uses TRBV6-1 and TRBJ1-5; D not resolved. Trimming left V 6 bases short and J 1 base short, with 13 bases between. The CDR3 covers 15 residues. The germline V gene has CDR1 MNHNS and CDR2 SASEGT. The CDR3 is CASRGLLTSNQPQHF. In DNA form, the CDR3 reads TGTGCCAGCAGAGGACTCCTGACGAGCAATCAGCCCCAGCATTTT.

This chain uses TRBV11-1 with TRBJ2-4, with TRBD2 matching 7 bases. CDR1 and CDR2 from the germline V gene are SGHAT and FQDESV (reference sequence). J was trimmed by 3 bases and V by 5 bases; bases with no gene match: 10. The CDR3 runs to 16 residues. The CDR3 coding sequence is TGTGCCAGCAGCCCCCGGCGGGAGTATGGCAAAAACATTCAGTACTTC. Translation gives CASSPRREYGKNIQYF. The full variable domain, with the rest looked up from reference TRBV11-1 and TRBJ2-4, is EAEVAQSPRYKITEKSQAVAFWCDPISGHATLYWYRQILGQGPELLVQFQDESVVDDSQLPKDRFSAERLKGVDSTLKIQPAELGDSAMYLCASSPRREYGKNIQYFGAGTRLSVL.

The chain carries TRBV30 and TRBJ1-1; tentative D call: TRBD1 (6 bases). The length of the CDR3 is 14 residues. Germline assignment: CDR1 GTSNPN and CDR2 SVGIG (reference sequence). V dropped 2 bases and J dropped 4 bases, with 14 bases sitting between them. CDR3 region: CAWSRGYRSTEAFF. In nucleotides, the CDR3 is TGTGCCTGGAGTAGGGGGTACCGGTCCACTGAAGCTTTCTTT.